Listed here is a single TCR beta chain. Antigen: not known. This sample is drawn from a study of pediatric ulcerative colitis. As for the study in general: Several patients showed pancolitis and two showed left-sided colitis.

Broader study findings: Two rectal clonotypes were found only in ulcerative colitis patients, all of them.

Trimming pared 0 bases from V and 0 bases from J, leaving 17 bases between. Germline assignment: CDR1 WSHSY and CDR2 SAAADI. The CDR3 runs 18 residues. Samples were sequenced at Survey level, maximum 500,000 reads. Profiling relied on immunoSEQ multiplex PCR, and the TCRdb table lists in-frame clones only, not all of them. In the table there are tens of thousands of clones, 77% of which are singletons. What was sequenced was blood. The origin of this receptor is a boy younger than 18 with moderate ulcerative colitis. The chain links TRBV10-2 to TRBJ1-1; perhaps TRBD1 as D (5 bases). CDR3 sequence: CASSESTFLGHLNTEAFF. CDR3 DNA sequence: TGCGCCAGCAGTGAGTCGACTTTTCTCGGACACTTGAACACTGAAGCTTTCTTT.